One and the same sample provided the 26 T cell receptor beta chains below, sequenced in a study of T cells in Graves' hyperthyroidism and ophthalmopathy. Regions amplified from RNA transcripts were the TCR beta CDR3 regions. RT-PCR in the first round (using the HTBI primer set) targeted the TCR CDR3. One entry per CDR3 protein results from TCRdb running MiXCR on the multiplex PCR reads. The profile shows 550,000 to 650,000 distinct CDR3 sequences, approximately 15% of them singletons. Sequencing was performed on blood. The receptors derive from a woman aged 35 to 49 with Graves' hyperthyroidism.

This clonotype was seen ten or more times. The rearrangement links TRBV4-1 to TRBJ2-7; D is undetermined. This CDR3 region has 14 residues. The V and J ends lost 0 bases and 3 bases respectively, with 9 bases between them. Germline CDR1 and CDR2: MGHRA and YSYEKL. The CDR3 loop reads CASSQEVRSYEQYF. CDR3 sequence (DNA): TGCGCCAGCAGCCAAGAAGTCAGGAGCTACGAGCAGTACTTC.

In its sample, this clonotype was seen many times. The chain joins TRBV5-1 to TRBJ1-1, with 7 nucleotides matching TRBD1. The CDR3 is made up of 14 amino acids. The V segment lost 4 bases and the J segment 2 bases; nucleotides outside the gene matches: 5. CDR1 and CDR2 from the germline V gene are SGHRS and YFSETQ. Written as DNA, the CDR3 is TGCGCCAGCAGCAGGGACAGCCAAAACACTGAAGCTTTCTTT. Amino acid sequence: CASSRDSQNTEAFF.

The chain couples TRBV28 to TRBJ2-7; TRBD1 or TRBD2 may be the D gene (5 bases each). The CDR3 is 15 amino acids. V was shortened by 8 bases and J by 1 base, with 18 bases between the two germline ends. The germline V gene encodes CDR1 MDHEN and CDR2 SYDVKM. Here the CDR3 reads CASVPRAGTSYEQYF. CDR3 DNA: TGTGCCAGCGTCCCGAGGGCAGGGACGTCCTACGAGCAGTACTTC.

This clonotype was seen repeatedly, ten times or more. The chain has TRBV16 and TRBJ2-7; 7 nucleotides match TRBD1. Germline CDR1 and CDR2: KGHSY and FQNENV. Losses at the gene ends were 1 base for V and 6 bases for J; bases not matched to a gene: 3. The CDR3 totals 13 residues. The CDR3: CASSQLAGGEQYF. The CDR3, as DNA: TGTGCCAGCAGCCAATTGGCAGGGGGCGAGCAGTACTTC.

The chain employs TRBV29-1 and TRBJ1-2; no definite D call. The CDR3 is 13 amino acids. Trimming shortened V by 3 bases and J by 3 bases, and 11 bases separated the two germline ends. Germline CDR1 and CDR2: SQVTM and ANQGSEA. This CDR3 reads CSVEVGDDYGYTF. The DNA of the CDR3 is TGCAGCGTTGAGGTGGGAGATGACTATGGCTACACCTTC.

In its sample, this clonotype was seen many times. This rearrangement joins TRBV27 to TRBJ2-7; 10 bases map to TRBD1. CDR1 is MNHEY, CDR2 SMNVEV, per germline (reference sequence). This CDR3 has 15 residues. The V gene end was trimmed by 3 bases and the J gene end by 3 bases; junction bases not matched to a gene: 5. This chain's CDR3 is CASSLKGQGYYEQYF. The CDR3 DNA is TGTGCCAGCAGTTTGAAGGGACAGGGGTACTACGAGCAGTACTTC.

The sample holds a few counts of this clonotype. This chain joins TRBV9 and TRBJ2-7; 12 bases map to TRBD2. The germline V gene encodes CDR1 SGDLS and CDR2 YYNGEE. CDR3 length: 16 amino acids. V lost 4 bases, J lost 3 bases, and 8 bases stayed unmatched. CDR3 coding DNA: TGTGCCAGCAGCCCGAGGACTAGCGGGAACAACTACGAGCAGTACTTC. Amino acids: CASSPRTSGNNYEQYF.

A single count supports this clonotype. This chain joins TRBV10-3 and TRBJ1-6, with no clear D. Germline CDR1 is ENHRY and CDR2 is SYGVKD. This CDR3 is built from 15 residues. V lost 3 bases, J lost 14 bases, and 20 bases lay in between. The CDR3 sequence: CAISEDSLGPSALHF. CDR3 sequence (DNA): TGTGCCATCAGTGAAGACTCGTTAGGTCCTTCGGCCCTCCACTTT.

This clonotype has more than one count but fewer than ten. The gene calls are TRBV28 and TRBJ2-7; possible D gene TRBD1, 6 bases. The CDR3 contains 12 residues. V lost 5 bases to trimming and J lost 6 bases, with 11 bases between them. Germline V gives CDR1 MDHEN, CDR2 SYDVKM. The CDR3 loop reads CASSTQGREQYF. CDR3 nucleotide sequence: TGTGCCAGCAGTACACAGGGCCGCGAGCAGTACTTC.

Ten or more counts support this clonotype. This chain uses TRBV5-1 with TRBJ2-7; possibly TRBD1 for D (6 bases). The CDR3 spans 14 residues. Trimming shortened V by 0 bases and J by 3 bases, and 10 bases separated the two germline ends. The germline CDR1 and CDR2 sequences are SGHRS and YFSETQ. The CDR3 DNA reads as TGCGCCAGCAGCTTGGGGGACACTTACTACGAGCAGTACTTC. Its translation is CASSLGDTYYEQYF.

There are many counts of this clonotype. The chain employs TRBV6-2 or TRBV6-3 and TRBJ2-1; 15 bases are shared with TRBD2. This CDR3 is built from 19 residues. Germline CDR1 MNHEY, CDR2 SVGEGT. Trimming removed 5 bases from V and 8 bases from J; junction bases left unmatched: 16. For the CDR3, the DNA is TGTGCCAGCAGTCGAGAGGGACTAGCGGGAGGCTTTTCGTCCGATGAGCAGTTCTTC. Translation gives CASSREGLAGGFSSDEQFF.

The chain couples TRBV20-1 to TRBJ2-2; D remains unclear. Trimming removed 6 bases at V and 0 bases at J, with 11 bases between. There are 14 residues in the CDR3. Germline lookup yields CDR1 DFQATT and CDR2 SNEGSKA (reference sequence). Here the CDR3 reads CSASRVSNTGELFF. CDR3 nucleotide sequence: TGCAGTGCCTCTAGGGTTTCGAACACCGGGGAGCTGTTTTTT.

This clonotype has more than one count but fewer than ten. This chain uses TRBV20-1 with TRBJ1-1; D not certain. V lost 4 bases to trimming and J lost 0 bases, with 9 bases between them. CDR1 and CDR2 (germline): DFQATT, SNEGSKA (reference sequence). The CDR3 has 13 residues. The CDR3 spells CSANPSMNTEAFF. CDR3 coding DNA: TGCAGTGCTAACCCGAGCATGAACACTGAAGCTTTCTTT.

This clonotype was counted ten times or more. CDR3 sequence reads: CASSVGQLNTEAFF. The CDR3 nucleotides read TGTGCCAGCAGTGTAGGACAACTGAACACTGAAGCTTTCTTT. V and J are TRBV2 and TRBJ1-1; a weak D match, TRBD1 (5 bases). Per the germline V gene, CDR1 is SNHLY and CDR2 is FYNNEI. V lost 4 bases to trimming and J lost 0 bases, with 9 bases between them. This CDR3 is 14 amino acids long.

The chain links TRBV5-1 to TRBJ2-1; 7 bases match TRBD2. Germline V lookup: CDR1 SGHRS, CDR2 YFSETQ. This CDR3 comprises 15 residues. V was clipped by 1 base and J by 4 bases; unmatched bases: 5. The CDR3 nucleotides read TGCGCCAGCAGCTTGAAGTGGGAGGGGTACAATGAGCAGTTCTTC. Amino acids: CASSLKWEGYNEQFF.

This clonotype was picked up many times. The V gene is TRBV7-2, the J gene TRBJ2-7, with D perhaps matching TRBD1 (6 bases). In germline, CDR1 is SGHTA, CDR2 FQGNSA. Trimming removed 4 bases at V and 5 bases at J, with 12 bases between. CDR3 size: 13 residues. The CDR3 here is CASSSGTSNEQYF. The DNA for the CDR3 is TGTGCCAGCAGCTCCGGGACATCCAACGAGCAGTACTTC.

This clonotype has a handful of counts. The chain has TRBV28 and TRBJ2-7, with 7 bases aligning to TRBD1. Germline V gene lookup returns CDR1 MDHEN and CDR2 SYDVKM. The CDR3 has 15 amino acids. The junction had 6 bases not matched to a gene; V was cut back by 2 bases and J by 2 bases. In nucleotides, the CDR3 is TGTGCCAGCAGTTTAATGGGCCAGGGGGCCTACGAGCAGTACTTC. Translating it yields CASSLMGQGAYEQYF.

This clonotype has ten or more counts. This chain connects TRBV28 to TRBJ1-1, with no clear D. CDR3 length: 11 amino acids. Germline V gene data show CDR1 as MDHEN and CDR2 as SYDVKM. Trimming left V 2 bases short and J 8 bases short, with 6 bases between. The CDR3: CASSLGREAFF. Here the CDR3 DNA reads TGTGCCAGCAGTTTAGGCAGAGAAGCTTTCTTT.

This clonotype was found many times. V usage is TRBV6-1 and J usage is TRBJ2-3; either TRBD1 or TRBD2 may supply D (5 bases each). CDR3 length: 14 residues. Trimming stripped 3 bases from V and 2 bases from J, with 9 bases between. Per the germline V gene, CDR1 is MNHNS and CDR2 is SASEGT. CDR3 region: CASSDGGYTDTQYF. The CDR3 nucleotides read TGTGCCAGCAGTGATGGGGGATACACAGATACGCAGTATTTT.

CDR3: CSARGTGGEGSGYTF. DNA of the CDR3: TGCAGTGCTAGAGGGACAGGGGGCGAAGGAAGTGGCTACACCTTC. The chain recombines TRBV20-1 with TRBJ1-2; 11 nucleotides align to TRBD1. Unmatched junction bases numbered 8, after V lost 1 base and J lost 7 bases. This CDR3 spans 15 amino acids. Germline assignment: CDR1 DFQATT and CDR2 SNEGSKA (reference sequence).

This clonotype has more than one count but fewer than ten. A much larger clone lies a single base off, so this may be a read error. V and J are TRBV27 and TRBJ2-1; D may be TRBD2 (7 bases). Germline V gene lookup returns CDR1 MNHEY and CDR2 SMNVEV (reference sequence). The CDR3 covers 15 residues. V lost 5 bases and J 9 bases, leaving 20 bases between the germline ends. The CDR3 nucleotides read TGTGCCAGCAGTGAACAGGGAGGGGGTTTGGGTGAGCAGTTCTTC. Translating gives CASSEQGGGLGEQFF.

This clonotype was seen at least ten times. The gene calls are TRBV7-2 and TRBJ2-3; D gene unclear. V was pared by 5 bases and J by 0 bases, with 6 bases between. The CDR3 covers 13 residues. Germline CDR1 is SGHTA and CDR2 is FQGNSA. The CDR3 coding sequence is TGTGCCAGCAGCCGGCTTAGCACAGATACGCAGTATTTT. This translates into CASSRLSTDTQYF.

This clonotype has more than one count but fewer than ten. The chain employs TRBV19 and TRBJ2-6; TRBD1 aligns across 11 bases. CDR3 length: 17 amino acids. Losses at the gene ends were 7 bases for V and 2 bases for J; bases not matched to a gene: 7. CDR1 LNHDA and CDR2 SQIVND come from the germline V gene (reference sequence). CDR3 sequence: CASTQDRGRAGANVLTF. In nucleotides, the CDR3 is TGTGCCAGTACCCAGGACAGGGGGCGCGCTGGGGCCAACGTCCTGACTTTC.

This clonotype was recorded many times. The CDR3 region is CASSLLRDNEQFF. The CDR3 bases are TGCGCCAGCAGCTTGCTCCGGGACAATGAGCAGTTCTTC. This sequence joins TRBV5-1 and TRBJ2-1; no definite D call. V lost 1 base to trimming and J lost 5 bases, with 7 bases between them. Germline loops: CDR1 SGHRS, CDR2 YFSETQ. There are 13 residues in the CDR3.

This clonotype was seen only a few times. CDR3 in DNA: TGTGCCAGCAGCGTTAAACCGAGTATGGAGAAGAGGTCGACCGGGGAGCTGTTTTTT. It encodes CASSVKPSMEKRSTGELFF. The J gene is TRBJ2-2, the V gene TRBV9; unclear D gene. Germline V gene sequence: CDR1 SGDLS, CDR2 YYNGEE. The CDR3 runs 19 residues. Trimming stripped 2 bases from V and 5 bases from J, with 25 bases between.

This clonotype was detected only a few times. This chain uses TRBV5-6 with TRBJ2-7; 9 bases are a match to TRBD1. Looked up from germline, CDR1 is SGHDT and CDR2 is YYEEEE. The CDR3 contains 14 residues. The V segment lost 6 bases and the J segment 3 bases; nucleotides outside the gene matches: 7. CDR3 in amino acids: CASTATGGNYEQYF. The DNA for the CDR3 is TGTGCCAGCACAGCAACAGGGGGCAACTACGAGCAGTACTTC. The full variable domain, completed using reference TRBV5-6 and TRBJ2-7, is DAGVTQSPTHLIKTRGQQVTLRCSPKSGHDTVSWYQQALGQGPQFIFQYYEEEERQRGNFPDRFSGHQFPNYSSELNVNALLLGDSALYLCASTATGGNYEQYFGPGTRLTVT.